The clone carrying this T cell receptor beta chain has just one count. This entry comes from a study of blood T cell repertoires in COVID-19. Unmatched junction bases numbered 4, after V lost 8 bases and J lost 3 bases. The CDR3 contains 13 residues. Germline CDR1 MDHEN, CDR2 SYDVKM. Sequencing was performed with immunoSEQ multiplex PCR; in TCRdb, only in-frame clones are kept and a portion is missing. The sample holds more than 95,000 clones, roughly 91% seen once. This clonotype originated in a human donor in a cohort sampled during active COVID-19. The chain has TRBV28 and TRBJ2-1, with 7 bases aligning to TRBD2. What was sequenced was peripheral blood. CDR3 in DNA: TGTGCCAGCTCGCTAGCGGTCTACAATGAGCAGTTCTTC. It specifies CASSLAVYNEQFF.